The 17 T cell receptor beta chains presented below share a single source sample, sequenced in a study of T cell responses to AZD1222 COVID-19 vaccine. The assay was immunoSEQ multiplex PCR, and TCRdb's table has in-frame clones only and misses some. The sample has 110,000 to 150,000 clones, 70% to 90% seen once. The source was peripheral blood, collected on day 0 of AZD1222 vaccination. All receptors come from an adult in good health.

The rearrangement joins TRBV2 to TRBJ2-7; D may match TRBD1 or TRBD2 (6 bases each). Trimming took off 5 bases at V and 2 bases at J, with 13 bases between the two ends. This CDR3 region has 14 residues. Germline assignment: CDR1 SNHLY and CDR2 FYNNEI. As DNA, the CDR3 is TGTGCCAGCAGTCCAGGGGCGGGAACCTACGAGCAGTACTTC. This encodes CASSPGAGTYEQYF.

V is TRBV27 and J is TRBJ1-2; D gene unclear. Germline V CDR1 and CDR2: MNHEY, SMNVEV (reference sequence). This CDR3 region has 13 residues. The V gene lost 6 bases and the J gene lost 4 bases, with 12 bases spanning the gap. This CDR3 is CASSPGVPYGYTF. The CDR3 DNA is TGTGCCAGCAGCCCCGGGGTACCCTATGGCTACACCTTC.

The chain links TRBV4-1 to TRBJ2-5; D ambiguous. This CDR3 is 11 amino acids long. Germline V gene lookup returns CDR1 MGHRA and CDR2 YSYEKL. The V gene lost 1 base and the J gene lost 4 bases, with 1 base spanning the gap. The CDR3 sequence is CASSQAETQYF. CDR3 sequence (DNA): TGCGCCAGCAGCCAAGCAGAGACCCAGTACTTC.

The chain recombines TRBV18 with TRBJ1-2; D might be TRBD1 (5 bases). CDR1 and CDR2 (germline): KGHSH, LQKENI. The CDR3 loop spans 17 amino acids. V shed 0 bases and J shed 8 bases, with 22 bases lying between them. The DNA of the CDR3 is TGTGCCAGCTCACCACCAGTGTTGACCCAGGGCGGAAGGGGCTACACCTTC. Residues: CASSPPVLTQGGRGYTF.

In this sample, this clone turned up a few times. This rearrangement joins TRBV2 to TRBJ1-4; 7 nucleotides agree with TRBD1. Looked up from germline, CDR1 is SNHLY and CDR2 is FYNNEI. This CDR3 contains 14 residues. V dropped 4 bases and J dropped 10; count of bases not matched to a gene: 9. The CDR3 nucleotides read TGTGCCAGCAGTGTCGGGCAGGGGGAAGGAAAACTGTTTTTT. This gives the protein CASSVGQGEGKLFF. Full variable domain (missing parts from reference TRBV2 and TRBJ1-4): EPEVTQTPSHQVTQMGQEVILRCVPISNHLYFYWYRQILGQKVEFLVSFYNNEISEKSEIFDDQFSVERPDGSNFTLKIRSTKLEDSAMYFCASSVGQGEGKLFFGSGTQLSVL.

The rearrangement joins TRBV6-1 to TRBJ1-5; D remains ambiguous. Germline V gives CDR1 MNHNS, CDR2 SASEGT. The CDR3 loop spans 16 amino acids. Trimming took off 4 bases at V and 5 bases at J, with 18 bases between the two ends. The chain's CDR3 is CASSGRLEPNDQPQHF. For the CDR3, the DNA is TGTGCCAGCAGTGGCCGCCTCGAACCAAACGATCAGCCCCAGCATTTT.

This CDR3 is CASSYSEGSGNTIYF. The DNA for the CDR3 is TGTGCCAGCAGTTACTCTGAGGGGAGCGGAAACACCATATATTTT. The chain couples TRBV6-5 to TRBJ1-3; D perhaps matches TRBD1 (5 bases). The CDR3 consists of 15 residues. CDR1 and CDR2 (germline): MNHEY, SVGAGI. Trimming took 0 bases from V and 4 from J, leaving 10 bases between them.

A few counts support this clone. The gene calls are TRBV10-2 and TRBJ1-1; TRBD1 might be the D (5 bases). The germline V gene encodes CDR1 WSHSY and CDR2 SAAADI. The CDR3 is 12 residues long. V was cut by 8 bases and J by 11 bases, with 18 bases left in between. The CDR3 is CASGAQVIMAFF. The CDR3 DNA reads TGCGCCAGCGGGGCCCAGGTCATCATGGCTTTCTTT.

The chain joins TRBV7-8 to TRBJ1-1; no clear D gene. Germline CDR1 reads SGHVS; CDR2 reads FQNEAQ. Deletions cut 3 bases from V and 3 bases from J, with 5 bases between. The length of the CDR3 is 12 residues. CDR3 coding DNA: TGTGCCAGCAGCTTTAGGGACACTGAAGCTTTCTTT. Its translation is CASSFRDTEAFF.

This chain links TRBV5-6 with TRBJ2-2, with 7 bases lining up with TRBD2. V was clipped by 4 bases and J by 5 bases; unmatched bases: 14. CDR3 length: 17 amino acids. CDR1 is SGHDT, CDR2 YYEEEE, per germline. In DNA form, the CDR3 reads TGTGCCAGCAGCCCACACCCGGTGGGGGGGAGAACCGGGGAGCTGTTTTTT. This codes for CASSPHPVGGRTGELFF.

This chain connects TRBV9 to TRBJ2-3, with TRBD1 matching over 11 bases. The CDR3 has 13 amino acids. The germline CDR1 and CDR2 sequences are SGDLS and YYNGEE. V lost 2 bases and J lost 12; bases outside the gene matches: 5. The CDR3 DNA reads TGTGCCAGCAGCGTCTCGGGACAGGGGGAACAGTATTTT. It codes for CASSVSGQGEQYF.

The chain recombines TRBV3-1 (or the pseudogene TRBV3-2) with TRBJ1-5, with a possible D match to TRBD1 (5 bases). CDR1 is LGHDT and CDR2 is YNNKEL in the germline V gene (reference sequence). Trimming removed 4 bases at V and 7 bases at J, with 8 bases between. The CDR3 extends over 12 amino acids. This CDR3 reads CASSRGGQPQHF. CDR3 in DNA: TGTGCCAGCAGCCGGGGGGGGCAGCCCCAGCATTTT.

The V gene is TRBV6-2 or TRBV6-3, the J gene TRBJ1-6, with TRBD1 as a possible D gene (6 bases). The germline CDR1 and CDR2 sequences are MNHEY and SVGEGT. V was trimmed by 4 bases and J by 7 bases, leaving 11 bases between them. The CDR3 sequence is 14 residues long. The CDR3 region has the DNA TGTGCCAGCAGTTGGGAGGGGGGAAATTCACCCCTCCACTTT. Translation gives CASSWEGGNSPLHF.

This clone has just one count. The CDR3 bases are TGCAGCCTCGGAGCTAGCGGGGGCAACTCCTACAATGAGCAGTTCTTC. It is translated as CSLGASGGNSYNEQFF. The gene calls are TRBV29-1 and TRBJ2-1; 10 bases align to TRBD2. This CDR3 contains 16 residues. V shed 8 bases, J shed 0 bases, and the junction held 10 bases outside the gene matches. Per the germline V gene, CDR1 is SQVTM and CDR2 is ANQGSEA.

The V and J genes are TRBV7-2 and TRBJ2-7; unclear D gene. Germline V gene sequence: CDR1 SGHTA, CDR2 FQGNSA. The CDR3 covers 13 residues. With 2 bases removed from V and 2 bases from J, the gap between germline ends came to 7 bases. CDR3 amino acids: CASSLTQTYEQYF. The CDR3 DNA reads TGTGCCAGCAGCTTAACCCAGACCTACGAGCAGTACTTC.

This rearrangement joins TRBV19 to TRBJ1-6; 7 nucleotides align to TRBD1. CDR3 size: 14 residues. V gave up 4 bases and J gave up 7 bases; unmatched junction bases: 4. CDR1 and CDR2 (germline): LNHDA, SQIVND (reference sequence). DNA for the CDR3: TGTGCCAGTAGTACCCGACAGGGCAATTCACCCCTCCACTTT. Its translation is CASSTRQGNSPLHF.

CDR3 in DNA: TGTGCCAGTAGTATCCGACAGGGCTCGAGTGGCTACACCTTC. As protein: CASSIRQGSSGYTF. V is TRBV19 and J is TRBJ1-2; TRBD1 matches 7 bases. With V trimmed by 3 bases and J by 7 bases, 8 bases remained unmatched. Germline V gene lookup returns CDR1 LNHDA and CDR2 SQIVND (reference sequence). This CDR3 is 14 amino acids long.